A selection of T cell receptor beta chains follows, all from one sample in a study of identical twins. TCRdb used MiXCR to reprocess the 5' RACE reads, holding one entry per CDR3 protein. The data hold about 1.7 million distinct CDR3 sequences, with around 29% observed a single time. The sample was cord blood. These receptors were obtained from a newborn girl in good health. Each CDR3 is given with its conserved first and last residue. The order of the fields is V gene, CDR3 protein.

V: TRBV20-1
CDR3: CSARDRGSPFTDTQYF

V: TRBV5-1
CDR3: CASSLGDRGFYNEQFF

V: TRBV7-9
CDR3: CASSLGGGGGPYEQYF

V: TRBV4-1
CDR3: CASSQDSGLATFYEQYF

V: TRBV13
CDR3: CASSSHGGYTF

V: TRBV7-2
CDR3: CASSFSAALSQETQYF

V: TRBV6-5
CDR3: CASSYSGTDSYEQYF

V: TRBV20-1
CDR3: CSAPLDRNSPLHF

V: TRBV12-3/TRBV12-4
CDR3: CASSQNQGAGKNIQYF

V: TRBV5-5
CDR3: CASSPFGGPTDTQYF

V: TRBV10-3
CDR3: CAISGTNPSYNEQYF

V: TRBV6-1
CDR3: CASSEVWDRYSYEQYF

V: TRBV5-1
CDR3: CASSLETQEDSPLHF